This note documents a single TCR beta chain sequence. The antigen is undetermined. This sample stems from a study of vaccination and CD4 T cells after COVID-19. Each CDR3 protein gets one entry after TCRdb re-called the PCR reads with MiXCR. Altogether 20,000 to 30,000 distinct CDR3 sequences are present, 45% to 65% being singletons, with the ten largest covering about 1%. Germline CDR1 and CDR2: WNHNN and SYGVQD (reference sequence). CDR3 length: 15 amino acids. V dropped 7 bases and J dropped 2 bases, with 18 bases sitting between them. Points from the study as a whole: Only post-vaccination samples contained a median around 83% of the reactive clones in convalescent patients.

The chain links TRBV10-1 to TRBJ2-7; no reliable D call. This sequence was found in a human donor who had recovered from COVID-19. The sample here was CD4+ T cells from blood, taken before SARS-CoV-2 vaccination. The CDR3 reads CASTTLGEIPYEQYF. Here the CDR3 DNA reads TGCGCCAGCACCACGCTTGGAGAGATTCCCTACGAGCAGTACTTC.